The clone carrying this T cell receptor (beta chain) was detected a few times. The data originate from a study of CD8+ T cells in alopecia areata. Stated treatment: oral pan-JAK inhibitor, 5-10 mg twice daily. RNA was extracted and reverse transcribed into cDNA as the sequencing template. Generated by immunoSEQ multiplex PCR, the TCRdb table keeps only in-frame clones and is missing some. Counted here are 95,000 to 150,000 clones, around 56% occurring once; the ten biggest clones make up roughly 0.45%. The V gene lost 0 bases and the J gene lost 3 bases, with 11 bases spanning the gap. The CDR3 totals 16 residues. In germline, CDR1 is SEHNR, CDR2 FQNEAQ (reference sequence).

The chain carries TRBV7-9 and TRBJ1-4; D is uncertain. This sequence was found in a human donor with alopecia areata. The material sequenced was CD4+ T cells sorted from blood, taken at week 4, from a patient treated with tofacitinib. This CDR3 reads CASSLAAQAANEKLFF. In DNA, the CDR3 is TGTGCCAGCAGCTTAGCCGCTCAGGCCGCTAATGAAAAACTGTTTTTT. The full variable domain, with the rest looked up from reference TRBV7-9 and TRBJ1-4, is DTGVSQNPRHKITKRGQNVTFRCDPISEHNRLYWYRQTLGQGPEFLTYFQNEAQLEKSRLLSDRFSAERPKGSFSTLEIQRTEQGDSAMYLCASSLAAQAANEKLFFGSGTQLSVL.